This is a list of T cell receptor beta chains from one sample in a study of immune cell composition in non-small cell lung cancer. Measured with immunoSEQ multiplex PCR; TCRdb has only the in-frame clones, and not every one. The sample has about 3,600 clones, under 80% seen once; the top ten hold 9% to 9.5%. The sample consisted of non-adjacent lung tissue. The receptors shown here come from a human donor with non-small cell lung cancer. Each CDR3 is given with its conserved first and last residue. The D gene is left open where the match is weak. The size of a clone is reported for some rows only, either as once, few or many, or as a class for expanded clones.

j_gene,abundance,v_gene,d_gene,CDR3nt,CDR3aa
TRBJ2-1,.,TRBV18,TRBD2,TGTGCCAGCTCAGTCCCTCCAGTCATAGCGGGAGGCCATTACAATGAGCAGTTCTTC,CASSVPPVIAGGHYNEQFF
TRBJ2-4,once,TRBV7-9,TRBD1,TGTGCCAGCAGCGGGACAGGGTCCGGCATTCAGTACTTC,CASSGTGSGIQYF
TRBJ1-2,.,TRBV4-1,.,TGCGCCAGCAGCCAGGCCCGCGGTAGTTCTTCGGACTATGGCTACACCTTC,CASSQARGSSSDYGYTF
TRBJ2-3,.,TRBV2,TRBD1,TGTGCCAGCAGTGGACAGGGGGCAAATACGCAGTATTTT,CASSGQGANTQYF
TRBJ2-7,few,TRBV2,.,TGTGCCAGCTCCGCGGAGGCCTCCTACGAGCAGTACTTC,CASSAEASYEQYF
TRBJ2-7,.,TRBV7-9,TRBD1,TGTGCCAGCAGCTTAGTGTCAGGGGGCCACTACGAGCAGTACTTC,CASSLVSGGHYEQYF
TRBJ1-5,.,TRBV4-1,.,TGCGCCAGCAGCTCTGGCGGGTATAGCAATCAGCCCCAGCATTTT,CASSSGGYSNQPQHF
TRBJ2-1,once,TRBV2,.,TGTGCCAGCAGTGAAGCCGAGCAGGGTGAGCAGTTCTTC,CASSEAEQGEQFF
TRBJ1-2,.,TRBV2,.,TGTGCCAGCAGTGAACAGGGGATATACGGTGGCTACACCTTC,CASSEQGIYGGYTF
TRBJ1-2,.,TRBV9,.,TGTGCCAGCAGCGTAGTAAGAGAGCCCCGGGATGGCTACACCTTC,CASSVVREPRDGYTF
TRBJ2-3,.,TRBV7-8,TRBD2,TGTGCCAGCAGCTCTAGCGGGAGGGCCAAAGATACGCAGTATTTT,CASSSSGRAKDTQYF
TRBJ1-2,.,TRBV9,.,TGTGCCAGCACAAAAGGGGGAGGGGAGAGTGGCTACACCTTC,CASTKGGGESGYTF
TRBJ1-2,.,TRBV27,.,TGTGCCAGCAGATCGGTCGGGACACACGATGGCTACACCTTC,CASRSVGTHDGYTF
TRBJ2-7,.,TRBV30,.,TGTGCCTGGAGTGCTCAGTACGAGCAGTACTTC,CAWSAQYEQYF
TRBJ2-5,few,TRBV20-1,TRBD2,TGCAGTGCTTTAGCGGGAGAGACCCAGTACTTC,CSALAGETQYF
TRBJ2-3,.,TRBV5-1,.,TGCGCCAGCAGCTTTAGGACAGGCACAGATACGCAGTATTTT,CASSFRTGTDTQYF
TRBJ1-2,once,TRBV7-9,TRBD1,TGTGCCAGCAGCTATCGCGGCTCCGGACAGGAAAGGGGCTACACCTTC,CASSYRGSGQERGYTF
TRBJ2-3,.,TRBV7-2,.,TGTGCCAGCAGCCTGACTAGGGTCTCAAATACGCAGTATTTT,CASSLTRVSNTQYF
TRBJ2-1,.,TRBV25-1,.,TGTGCCAGCAGGGCGTCACCCCCGGACAGTACCTACAATGAGCAGTTCTTC,CASRASPPDSTYNEQFF
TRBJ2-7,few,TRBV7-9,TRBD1,TGTGCCAGCAGCTCCCGGGACAGGGGGCACTACGAGCAGTACTTC,CASSSRDRGHYEQYF
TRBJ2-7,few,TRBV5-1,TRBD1,TGCGCCAGCAGCTGGGGGACAGGGGCCGAGCAGTACTTC,CASSWGTGAEQYF
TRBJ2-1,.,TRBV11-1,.,TGTGCCAGCAGCTTAGAGAGACGGAGAATACCATCCAATGAGCAGTTCTTC,CASSLERRRIPSNEQFF
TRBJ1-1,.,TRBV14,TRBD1,TGTGCCAGCAGCCAGGCCGGGACAGGGTTCACCACTGAAGCTTTCTTT,CASSQAGTGFTTEAFF
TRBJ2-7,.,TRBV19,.,TGTGCCAGTAGTCCCGGAAGTAGAACTACTAGTTTAGGTGGAGAGCAGTACTTC,CASSPGSRTTSLGGEQYF
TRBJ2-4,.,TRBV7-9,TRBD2,TGTGCCAGCAGCTCGAGGACTAGCGGGGCGGACATTCAGTACTTC,CASSSRTSGADIQYF
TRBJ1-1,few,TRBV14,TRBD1,TGTGCCAGCAGCCAGCGGGACAGCACTGAAGCTTTCTTT,CASSQRDSTEAFF
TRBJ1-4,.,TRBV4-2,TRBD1,TGTGCCAGCAGCCAAGAGAAAAGGGGGCGCGACACTAATGAAAAACTGTTTTTT,CASSQEKRGRDTNEKLFF
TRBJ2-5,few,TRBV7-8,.,TGTGCCAGCAGTTCCTGGTCCTCGCGGAGAGAGACCCAGTACTTC,CASSSWSSRRETQYF
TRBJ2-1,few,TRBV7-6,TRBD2,TGTGCCAGCAGCTTATTCGGGACTAACCGTGAGCAGTTCTTC,CASSLFGTNREQFF
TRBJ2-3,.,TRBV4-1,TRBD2,TGCGCCAGCAGCCAAACCGGGACTAGCGGGGGAAGCGATACGCAGTATTTT,CASSQTGTSGGSDTQYF
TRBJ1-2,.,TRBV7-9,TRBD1,TGTGCCAGCAGCAGACAGGGGTTTTATGGCTACACCTTC,CASSRQGFYGYTF
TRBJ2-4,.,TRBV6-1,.,TGTGCCAGCAGTGGAGGGGGTGGTAAAAACATTCAGTACTTC,CASSGGGGKNIQYF
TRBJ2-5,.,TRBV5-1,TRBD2,TGCGCCAGCAGCTTGCGATCTAGCGGAGAGACCCAGTACTTC,CASSLRSSGETQYF
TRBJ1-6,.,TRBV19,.,TGTGCCAGTAGTATTAGTTCGAGGGGGAATTCACCCCTCCACTTT,CASSISSRGNSPLHF
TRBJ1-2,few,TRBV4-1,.,TGCGCCAGCAGACCGGGACAAGCTAACTATGGCTACACCTTC,CASRPGQANYGYTF
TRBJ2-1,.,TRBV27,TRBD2,TGTGCCAGCTCACTAGCGCTCTTTGGCAATGAGCAGTTCTTC,CASSLALFGNEQFF
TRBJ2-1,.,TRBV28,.,TGTGCCAGCAGTGACCCCTTGGGGGAGGTTTTCGATGAGCAGTTCTTC,CASSDPLGEVFDEQFF
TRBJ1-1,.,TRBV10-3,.,TGTGCCATCAGAGGGAGTACGAACACTGAAGCTTTCTTT,CAIRGSTNTEAFF
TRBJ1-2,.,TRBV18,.,TGTGCCAGCTCACCCCGGCAGGGGCAGAATGAGGGCTACACCTTC,CASSPRQGQNEGYTF
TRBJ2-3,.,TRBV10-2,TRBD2,TGCGCCAGCAGTGATGGGGCGGGGGGGCCTATAGATACGCAGTATTTT,CASSDGAGGPIDTQYF
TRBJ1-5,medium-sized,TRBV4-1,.,TGCGCCAGCAGGATAATAAGGGGGAATCAGCCCCAGCATTTT,CASRIIRGNQPQHF
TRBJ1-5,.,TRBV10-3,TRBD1,TGTGCCATCGGTACAGGGGATAGCAATCAGCCCCAGCATTTT,CAIGTGDSNQPQHF
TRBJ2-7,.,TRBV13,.,TGTGCCAGCAGACCCTACACAGGGCACGGCTACGAGCAGTACTTC,CASRPYTGHGYEQYF
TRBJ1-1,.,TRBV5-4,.,TGTGCCAGCAGCTTCAACAGGGACATGAACACTGAAGCTTTCTTT,CASSFNRDMNTEAFF
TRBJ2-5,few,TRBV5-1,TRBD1,TGCGCCAGCAGATTGACGGTGGCAGGGGGCAGAGAGACCCAGTACTTC,CASRLTVAGGRETQYF
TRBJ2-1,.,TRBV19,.,TGTGCCAGTAGAGCGGAATATGAGCAGTTCTTC,CASRAEYEQFF
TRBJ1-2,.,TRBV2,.,TGTGCCAGCAGTGATGGGGGGATCGACTATGGCTACACCTTC,CASSDGGIDYGYTF
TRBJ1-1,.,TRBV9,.,TGTGCCAGCAGCGTAGCCGATGACAGGCCCCAGTGGAACACTGAAGCTTTCTTT,CASSVADDRPQWNTEAFF
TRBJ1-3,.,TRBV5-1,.,TGCGCCAGCAGCCCTAATACAGGGAGCTCTGGAAACACCATATATTTT,CASSPNTGSSGNTIYF
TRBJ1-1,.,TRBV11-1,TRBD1,TGTGCCAGCAGCCCAGGGGGAAGGAACACTGAAGCTTTCTTT,CASSPGGRNTEAFF
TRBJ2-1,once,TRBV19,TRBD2,TGTGCCAGTAGTCTGCAGACTAGCGGGGGAATGGGGCAGTTCTTC,CASSLQTSGGMGQFF
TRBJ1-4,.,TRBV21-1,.,TGTGCCAGCAGCAAAGGTAGGGGGTATGAAAAACTGTTTTTT,CASSKGRGYEKLFF
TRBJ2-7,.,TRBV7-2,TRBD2,TGTGCCAGCAGCTTAGTTGATAGCGGGCTACCCTACGAGCAGTACTTC,CASSLVDSGLPYEQYF
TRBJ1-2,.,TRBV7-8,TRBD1,TGTGCCAGCAGGGCTCGAGGGGGCCGGTATGGCTACACCTTC,CASRARGGRYGYTF
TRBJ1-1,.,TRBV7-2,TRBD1,TGTGCCAGCAGCTTAGACGGGACAGGGGATACTGAAGCTTTCTTT,CASSLDGTGDTEAFF
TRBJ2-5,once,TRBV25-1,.,TGTGCCAGCAGAGGTAGACAGGGAGGAGAAGAGACCCAGTACTTC,CASRGRQGGEETQYF
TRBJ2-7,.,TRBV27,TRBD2,TGTGCCAGCAGTTTGACTTTGGGGGTGTCTAGCGGGTTTCGGGAGCAGTACTTC,CASSLTLGVSSGFREQYF
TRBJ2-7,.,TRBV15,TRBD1,TGTGCCACCAGCAACCAACAGGGGAACCACTACGAGCAGTACTTC,CATSNQQGNHYEQYF